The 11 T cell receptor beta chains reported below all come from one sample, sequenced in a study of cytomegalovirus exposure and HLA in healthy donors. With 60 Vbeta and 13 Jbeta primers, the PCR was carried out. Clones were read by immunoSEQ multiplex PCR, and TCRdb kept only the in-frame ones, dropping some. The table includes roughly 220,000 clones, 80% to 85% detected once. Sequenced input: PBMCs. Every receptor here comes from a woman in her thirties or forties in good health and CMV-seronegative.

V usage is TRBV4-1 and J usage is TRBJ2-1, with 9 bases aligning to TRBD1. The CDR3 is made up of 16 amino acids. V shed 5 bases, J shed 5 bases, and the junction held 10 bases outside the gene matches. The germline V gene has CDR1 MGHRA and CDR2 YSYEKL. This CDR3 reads CASSVLGTGLNNEQFF. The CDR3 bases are TGCGCCAGCAGCGTGCTGGGGACAGGGTTAAACAATGAGCAGTTCTTC.

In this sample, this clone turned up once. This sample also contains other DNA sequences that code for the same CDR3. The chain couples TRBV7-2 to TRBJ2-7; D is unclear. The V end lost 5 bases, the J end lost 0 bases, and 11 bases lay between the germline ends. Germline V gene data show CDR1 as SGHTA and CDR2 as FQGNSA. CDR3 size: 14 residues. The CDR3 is CASSPRRSSYEQYF. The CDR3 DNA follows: TGTGCCAGCAGCCCGCGAAGGAGCTCCTACGAGCAGTACTTC.

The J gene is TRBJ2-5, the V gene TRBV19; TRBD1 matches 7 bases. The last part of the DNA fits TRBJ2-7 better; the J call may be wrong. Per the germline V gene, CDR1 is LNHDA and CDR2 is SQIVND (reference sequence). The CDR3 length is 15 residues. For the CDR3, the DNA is TGTGCCAGTAGTATTGGGACAGCCCAGTCAGGCGAGCAGTACTTC. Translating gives CASSIGTAQSGEQYF.

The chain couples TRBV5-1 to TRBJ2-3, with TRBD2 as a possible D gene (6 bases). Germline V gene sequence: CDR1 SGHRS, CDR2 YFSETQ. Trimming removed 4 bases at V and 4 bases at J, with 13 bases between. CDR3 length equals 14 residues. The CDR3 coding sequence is TGCGCCAGCAGCACGTGGGGGGAAGCAGATACGCAGTATTTT. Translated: CASSTWGEADTQYF.

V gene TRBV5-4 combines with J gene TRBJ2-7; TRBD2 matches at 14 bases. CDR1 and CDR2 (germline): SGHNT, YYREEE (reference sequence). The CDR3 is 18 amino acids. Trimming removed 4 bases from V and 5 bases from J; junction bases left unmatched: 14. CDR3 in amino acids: CASSALTSGRALGDEQYF. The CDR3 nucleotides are TGTGCCAGCAGCGCCCTGACTAGCGGGAGGGCCTTAGGTGACGAGCAGTACTTC.

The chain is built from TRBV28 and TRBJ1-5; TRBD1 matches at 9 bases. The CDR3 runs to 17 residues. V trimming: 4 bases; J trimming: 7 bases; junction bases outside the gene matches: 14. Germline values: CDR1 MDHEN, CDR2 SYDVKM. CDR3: CASSYTGTGYGGQPQHF. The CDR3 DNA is TGTGCCAGCAGTTACACGGGGACAGGGTACGGGGGCCAGCCCCAGCATTTT.

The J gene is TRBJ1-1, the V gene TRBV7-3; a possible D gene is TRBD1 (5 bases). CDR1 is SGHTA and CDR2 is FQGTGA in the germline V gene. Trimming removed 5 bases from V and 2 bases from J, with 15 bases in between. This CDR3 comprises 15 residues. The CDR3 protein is CASSKDGGGNTEAFF. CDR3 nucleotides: TGTGCCAGCAGCAAAGACGGGGGGGGAAACACTGAAGCTTTCTTT. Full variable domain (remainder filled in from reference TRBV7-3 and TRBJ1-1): GAGVSQTPSNKVTEKGKYVELRCDPISGHTALYWYRQSLGQGPEFLIYFQGTGAADDSGLPNDRFFAVRPEGSVSTLKIQRTERGDSAVYLCASSKDGGGNTEAFFGQGTRLTVV.

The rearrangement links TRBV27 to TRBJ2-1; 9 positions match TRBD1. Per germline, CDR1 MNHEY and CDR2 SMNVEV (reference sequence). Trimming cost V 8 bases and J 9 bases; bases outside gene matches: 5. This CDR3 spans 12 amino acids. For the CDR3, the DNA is TGTGCCAGCGCGGACAGGGGTGGTGAGCAGTTCTTC. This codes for CASADRGGEQFF.

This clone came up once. DNA of the CDR3: TGTGCCAGCAGGCGGACAGTTTACAATGAGCAGTTCTTC. It codes for CASRRTVYNEQFF. The gene calls are TRBV14 and TRBJ2-1; D is possibly TRBD1 (6 bases). The V gene's germline CDR1 is SGHDN and CDR2 FVKESK. Trimming took 6 bases from V and 4 from J, leaving 10 bases between them. The CDR3 contains 13 residues.

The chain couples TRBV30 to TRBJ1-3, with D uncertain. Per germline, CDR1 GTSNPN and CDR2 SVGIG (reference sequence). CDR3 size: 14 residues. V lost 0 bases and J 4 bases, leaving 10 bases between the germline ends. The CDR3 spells CAWSVSAIGNTIYF. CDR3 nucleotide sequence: TGTGCCTGGAGTGTGTCTGCGATCGGAAACACCATATATTTT.

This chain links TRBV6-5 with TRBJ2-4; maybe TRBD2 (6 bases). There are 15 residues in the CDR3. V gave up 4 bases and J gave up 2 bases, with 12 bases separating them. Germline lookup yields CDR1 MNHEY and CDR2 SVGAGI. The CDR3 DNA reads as TGTGCCAGCAGTTCCTCCGGCGGGACCAAAAACATTCAGTACTTC. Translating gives CASSSSGGTKNIQYF.